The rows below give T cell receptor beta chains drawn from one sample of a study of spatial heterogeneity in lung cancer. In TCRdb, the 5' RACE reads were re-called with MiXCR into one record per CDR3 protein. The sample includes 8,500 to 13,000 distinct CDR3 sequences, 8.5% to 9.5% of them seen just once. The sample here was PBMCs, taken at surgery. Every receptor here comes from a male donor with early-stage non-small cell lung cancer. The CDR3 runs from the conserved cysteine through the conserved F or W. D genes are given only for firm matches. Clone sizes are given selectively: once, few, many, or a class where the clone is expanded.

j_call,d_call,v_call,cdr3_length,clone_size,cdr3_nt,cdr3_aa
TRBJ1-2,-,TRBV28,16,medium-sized,TGTGCCAGCAGCAACATTGAGGGTCATTCGGAGTATGGCTACACCTTC,CASSNIEGHSEYGYTF
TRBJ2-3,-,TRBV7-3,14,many,TGTGCCAGCAGCCCGGGACAAGGGAGAGATACGCAGTATTTT,CASSPGQGRDTQYF
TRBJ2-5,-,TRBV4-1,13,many,TGCGCCAGCAGCCGGGCAGGGGAAGAGACCCAGTACTTC,CASSRAGEETQYF
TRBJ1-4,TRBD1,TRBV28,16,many,TGTGCCAGCAGCCCTACGACAGGGGGACCTAATGAAAAACTGTTTTTT,CASSPTTGGPNEKLFF
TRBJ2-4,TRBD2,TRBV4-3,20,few,TGCGCCAGCAGCCAAGGGTCCAAGAGGGGACTACCCAGAGCCAAAAACATTCAGTACTTC,CASSQGSKRGLPRAKNIQYF
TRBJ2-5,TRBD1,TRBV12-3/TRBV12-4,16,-,TGTGCCAGCAAAGACCGGGACAGGGGAGTAGGGGAGACCCAGTACTTC,CASKDRDRGVGETQYF
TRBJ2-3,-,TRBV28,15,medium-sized,TGTGCCAGCAGTTTCGTCAGGGCTAGCACAGATACGCAGTATTTT,CASSFVRASTDTQYF
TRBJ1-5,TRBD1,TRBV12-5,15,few,TGTGCTAGTGGTCCTGGGACAGGGGGCGATCAGCCCCAGCATTTT,CASGPGTGGDQPQHF
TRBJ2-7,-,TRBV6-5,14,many,TGTGCCAGCAGTTACTCTCTAGAGTCCTACGAGCAGTACTTC,CASSYSLESYEQYF
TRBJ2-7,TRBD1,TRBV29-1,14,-,TGCAGCGTAAGCCGGGACAGGGGAGCCTCCGAGCAGTACTTC,CSVSRDRGASEQYF
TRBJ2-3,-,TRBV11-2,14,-,TGTGCCAGCAGCTTAGGGACAGCCACAGATACGCAGTATTTT,CASSLGTATDTQYF
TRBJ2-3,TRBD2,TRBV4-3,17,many,TGCGCCAGCAGCCAAGATAGGGGGACTAGTCTCACAGATACGCAGTATTTT,CASSQDRGTSLTDTQYF
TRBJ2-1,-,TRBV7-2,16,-,TGTGCCAGCAGCCCTTTGGCGGGAACCGGCTACAATGAGCAGTTCTTC,CASSPLAGTGYNEQFF
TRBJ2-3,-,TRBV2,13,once,TGTGCCAGCAGTGAGGGCCGGCCAGATACGCAGTATTTT,CASSEGRPDTQYF
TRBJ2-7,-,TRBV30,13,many,TGTGCCTGGAGTGTACTCGACGGCAACGAGCAGTACTTC,CAWSVLDGNEQYF
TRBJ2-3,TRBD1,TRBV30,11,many,TGTGCCTGGACCACGGACAGGACGCAGTATTTT,CAWTTDRTQYF
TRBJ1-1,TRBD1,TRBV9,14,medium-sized,TGTGCCAGCAGCCCTCGAGGGCCCCACAGGGGAGCTTTCTTT,CASSPRGPHRGAFF
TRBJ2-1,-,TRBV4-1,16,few,TGCGCCAGCAGCCAAGCCGGGCCTCCGCCTTACAATGAGCAGTTCTTC,CASSQAGPPPYNEQFF
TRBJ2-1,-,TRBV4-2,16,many,TGTGCCAGCAGCCAGGCGACAGGGAGGGGATCGGCGGAGCAGTTCTTC,CASSQATGRGSAEQFF
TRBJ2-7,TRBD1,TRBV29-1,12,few,TGCAGCGTCCGGACAGGTACCTACGAGCAGTACTTC,CSVRTGTYEQYF
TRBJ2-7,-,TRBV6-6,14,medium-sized,TGTGCCAGCAGTTACGGCGGATTCTCCTACGAGCAGTACTTC,CASSYGGFSYEQYF
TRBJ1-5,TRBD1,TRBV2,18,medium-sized,TGTGCCAGCCGAAAATCCGGGACAGGAGTACTTAGCAATCAGCCCCAGCATTTT,CASRKSGTGVLSNQPQHF
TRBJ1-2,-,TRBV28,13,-,TGTGCCAGCAGCCAAGGGGGGACGGATGGCTACACCTTC,CASSQGGTDGYTF
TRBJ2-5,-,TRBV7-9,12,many,TGTGCAGCCAGGGCCCTTAGTGAGACCCAGTACTTC,CAARALSETQYF
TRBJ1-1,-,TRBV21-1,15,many,TGTGCCAGCAGCAAAGCGAAGGGAGATTGCACTGAAGCTTTCTTT,CASSKAKGDCTEAFF
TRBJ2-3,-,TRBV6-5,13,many,TGTGCCAGCAGGCGGGACTTCACAGATACGCAGTATTTT,CASRRDFTDTQYF
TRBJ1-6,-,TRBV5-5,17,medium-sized,TGTGCCAGCAGCCGACGGTCCGGGGACGGCCAAAATTCACCCCTCCACTTT,CASSRRSGDGQNSPLHF
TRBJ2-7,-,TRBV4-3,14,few,TGCGCCAGCAGCCAAGATAAGGACGGCTACGAGCAGTACTTC,CASSQDKDGYEQYF
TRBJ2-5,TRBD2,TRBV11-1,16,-,TGTGCCAGCAGCCCATCGGCTAGCGGGGCAGTCGGGACCCAGTACTTC,CASSPSASGAVGTQYF
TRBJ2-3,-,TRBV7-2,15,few,TGTGCCAGCAGCTTAGTTATGGTAGCCCGGGATACGCAGTATTTT,CASSLVMVARDTQYF
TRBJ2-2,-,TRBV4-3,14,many,TGCGCCAGCAGCCAAGATCAAGTCACCGGGGAGCTGTTTTTT,CASSQDQVTGELFF
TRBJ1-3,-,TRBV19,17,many,TGTGCCAGTAGTGTTTTTGGGACCCGGTCCTCTGGAAACACCATATATTTT,CASSVFGTRSSGNTIYF
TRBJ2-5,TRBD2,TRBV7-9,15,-,TGTGCCAGCAGGGGACTAGCGGGGGCCCGGGAGACCCAGTACTTC,CASRGLAGARETQYF
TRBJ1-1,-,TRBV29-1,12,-,TGCAGCCCGGGTAGAGGGGACACTGAAGCTTTCTTT,CSPGRGDTEAFF
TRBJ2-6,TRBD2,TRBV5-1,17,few,TGCGCCAGCAGCCCCGGGGGGGCCATAACTGGGGCCAACGTCCTGACTTTC,CASSPGGAITGANVLTF
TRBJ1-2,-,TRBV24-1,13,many,TGTGCCACCAGTGATTTCGACAGCTATGGCTACACCTTC,CATSDFDSYGYTF
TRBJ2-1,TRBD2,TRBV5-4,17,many,TGTGCCAGCAGCTCCTACAGGGGCGGGGGGGACTACAATGAGCAGTTCTTC,CASSSYRGGGDYNEQFF
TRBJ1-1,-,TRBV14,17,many,TGTGCCAGCAGCCAAACGGGGAACAGAAAGATGAACACTGAAGCTTTCTTT,CASSQTGNRKMNTEAFF
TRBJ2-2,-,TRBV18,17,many,TGTGCCAGCTCACTTCAGCGCTCGCCTGGAAACACCGGGGAGCTGTTTTTT,CASSLQRSPGNTGELFF
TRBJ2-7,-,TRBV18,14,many,TGTGCCAGCTCACCATCAGGGTCGTCCTACGAGCAGTACTTC,CASSPSGSSYEQYF
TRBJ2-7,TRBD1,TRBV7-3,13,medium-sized,TGTGCCAGCAGCGCCGGGACAGCGTCCGAGCAGTACTTC,CASSAGTASEQYF
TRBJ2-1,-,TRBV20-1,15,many,TGCAGTGCCCCACGCGGGGGTGGGGGCTACAGTGAGCAGTTCTTC,CSAPRGGGGYSEQFF
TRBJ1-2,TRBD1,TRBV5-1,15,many,TGCGCCAGCAGCCAGGCAGGGGGAACTAACTATGGCTACACCTTC,CASSQAGGTNYGYTF
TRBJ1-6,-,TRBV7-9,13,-,TGTGCCAGCACCCCTGGACTGAGCTCACCCCTCCACTTT,CASTPGLSSPLHF
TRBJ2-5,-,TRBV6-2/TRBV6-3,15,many,TGTGCCAGCAGTTCCTTAGCGGAGTACCAAGAGACCCAGTACTTC,CASSSLAEYQETQYF
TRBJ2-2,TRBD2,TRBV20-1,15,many,TGCAGTGCTAGAGATTCGGGGGGATTCACCGGGGAGCTGTTTTTT,CSARDSGGFTGELFF
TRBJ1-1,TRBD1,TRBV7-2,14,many,TGTGCCAGCAGCCTTTACAGGGGATACACTGAAGCTTTCTTT,CASSLYRGYTEAFF
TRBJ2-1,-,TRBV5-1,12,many,TGCGCCAGCAGCTTGGGGGCGGCTGAGCAGTTCTTC,CASSLGAAEQFF
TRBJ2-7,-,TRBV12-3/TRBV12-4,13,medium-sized,TGTGCCAGCAAATCTAGGGGGGACTACGAGCAGTACTTC,CASKSRGDYEQYF
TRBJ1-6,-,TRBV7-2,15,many,TGTGCCAGCAGCTTAGGCTATAGGGCCGAGTCACCCCTCCACTTT,CASSLGYRAESPLHF
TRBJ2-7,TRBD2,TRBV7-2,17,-,TGTGCCAGCAGCTTCCTAATAGCGGGGGGGCGCTCCTACGAGCAGTACTTC,CASSFLIAGGRSYEQYF
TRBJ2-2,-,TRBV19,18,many,TGTGCCAGTAGTTCCGCCCCATATGACCCAGTGGGCACCGGGGAGCTGTTTTTT,CASSSAPYDPVGTGELFF
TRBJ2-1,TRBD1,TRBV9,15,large,TGTGCCAGCAGCGCACAGGGGAACACCTACAATGAGCAGTTCTTC,CASSAQGNTYNEQFF